A selection of T cell receptor beta chains follows, all from one sample in a study of shared clonotypes between healthy human individuals. Sequencing was performed with immunoSEQ multiplex PCR; in TCRdb, only in-frame clones are kept and a portion is missing. Here the sample spans roughly 490,000 clones, less than 80% being singletons. Sequencing was done on a sample of PBMCs. These receptors came from a woman aged 35 to 49 in good health. Some clones in this sample may be carry-over from other donors' samples. Each CDR3 is given with its conserved first and last residue. A D gene is named only where the DNA matches it firmly. The size field is filled for only some rows; it gives once, few, many or a size class.

TRBJ1-5 - - TRBV28 CASSMNSNQPQHF TGTGCCAGCAGTATGAATAGCAATCAGCCCCAGCATTTT
TRBJ2-2 few - TRBV6-4 CASSDGQGNTGELFF TGTGCCAGCAGTGACGGGCAGGGGAACACCGGGGAGCTGTTTTTT
TRBJ2-3 few - TRBV9 CASSQTATDTQYF TGTGCCAGCAGCCAGACTGCCACAGATACGCAGTATTTT
TRBJ2-7 - - TRBV11-2 CASSNRVSGHYEQYF TGTGCCAGCAGCAATAGGGTGTCCGGGCACTACGAGCAGTACTTC
TRBJ1-1 many TRBD1 TRBV19 CASSPTDPGQGTEAFF TGTGCCAGTAGCCCCACGGACCCGGGACAGGGAACTGAAGCTTTCTTT
TRBJ2-1 - - TRBV2 CASRIWGTEQFF TGTGCCAGCAGGATCTGGGGTACTGAGCAGTTCTTC
TRBJ2-1 - TRBD2 TRBV7-8 CASSSPSGRVLSYNEQFF TGTGCCAGCAGCTCCCCTAGCGGGAGGGTTCTCTCCTACAATGAGCAGTTCTTC
TRBJ1-1 many - TRBV30 CAWRDSPAGTEAFF TGTGCCTGGAGGGACTCGCCGGCGGGCACTGAAGCTTTCTTT
TRBJ2-5 - TRBD1 TRBV19 CASSIVQGATTQYF TGTGCCAGTAGTATAGTACAGGGGGCAACGACCCAGTACTTC
TRBJ2-1 - - TRBV5-4 CASSPSLERVLNEQFF TGTGCCAGCAGCCCCAGCCTTGAGCGGGTGCTTAATGAGCAGTTCTTC
TRBJ1-5 many - TRBV7-2 CASTMGGASGQPQHF TGTGCCAGCACAATGGGGGGGGCGTCAGGTCAGCCCCAGCATTTT
TRBJ1-1 few - TRBV25-1 CASSVGRNTEAFF TGTGCCAGCAGTGTAGGACGGAACACTGAAGCTTTCTTT